Each of the 17 T cell receptor beta chains below was sequenced from the same sample in a study of OX40 agonist ivuxolimab in advanced cancers. Data came from immunoSEQ multiplex PCR; TCRdb stores just in-frame clones and leaves some out. The profile shows 45,000 to 55,000 clones, about 81% of them singletons. This material consisted of CD4+ or CD8+ T cells sorted from blood, taken in a trial of the OX40 agonist ivuxolimab. The receptor set was obtained from an adult with an advanced solid tumor such as melanoma, head and neck, liver or kidney cancer.

The V gene is TRBV10-3, the J gene TRBJ2-5, with unresolved D. The CDR3 extends over 12 amino acids. The germline V gene has CDR1 ENHRY and CDR2 SYGVKD. The V end was cut by 8 bases, the J end by 3 bases, with 10 bases between. This CDR3 reads CAISRPEETQYF. The CDR3 DNA reads as TGTGCCATCTCTCGACCGGAAGAGACCCAGTACTTC.

The chain links TRBV7-2 to TRBJ2-5; D is undetermined. V was cut by 7 bases and J by 3 bases, with 6 bases left in between. Germline-derived CDR1 and CDR2 are SGHTA and FQGNSA. The CDR3 has 11 residues. The CDR3: CASTAKETQYF. CDR3 bases: TGTGCCAGCACGGCCAAAGAGACCCAGTACTTC. The full variable domain, with the rest looked up from reference TRBV7-2 and TRBJ2-5, is GAGVSQSPSNKVTEKGKDVELRCDPISGHTALYWYRQSLGQGLEFLIYFQGNSAPDKSGLPSDRFSAERTGGSVSTLTIQRTQQEDSAVYLCASTAKETQYFGPGTRLLVL.

The chain recombines TRBV4-3 with TRBJ2-7; D may be TRBD2 (6 bases). The V and J ends lost 1 base and 1 base respectively, with 20 bases between them. The CDR3 runs 18 residues. Germline CDR1 reads LGHNA; CDR2 reads YSLEER. CDR3 sequence (DNA): TGCGCCAGCAGCCAAGTGGAGGCGCGGGGCTCGGGGTCCTACGAGCAGTACTTC. Amino acid sequence: CASSQVEARGSGSYEQYF.

This rearrangement joins TRBV27 to TRBJ1-4, with 10 positions matching TRBD1. This CDR3 contains 15 residues. Looked up from germline, CDR1 is MNHEY and CDR2 is SMNVEV (reference sequence). V lost 0 bases and J lost 8; bases outside the gene matches: 3. CDR3 in DNA: TGTGCCAGCAGTTTATCGGACAGGGGGACAGAAAAACTGTTTTTT. Translated, it gives CASSLSDRGTEKLFF.

The chain links TRBV7-9 to TRBJ1-4, with a weak D call TRBD1 (5 bases). Germline assignment: CDR1 SEHNR and CDR2 FQNEAQ (reference sequence). Deletions cut 5 bases from V and 2 bases from J, with 12 bases between. The CDR3 extends over 15 amino acids. Written as DNA, the CDR3 is TGTGCCAGCAGCCCACTTGGGGGGACTAATGAAAAACTGTTTTTT. It encodes CASSPLGGTNEKLFF.

Of note for this clone: Relative to the germline gene, one junction end is altered; a read error may explain this. The rearrangement links TRBV19 to TRBJ1-2, with TRBD1 matching 7 bases. The CDR3 covers 13 residues. CDR1 LNHDA and CDR2 SQIVND come from the germline V gene (reference sequence). For the CDR3, the DNA is TGTGCCAGTAGTCTAGACAGGGTAGATGGCTACACCTTC. Protein sequence: CASSLDRVDGYTF.

The chain has TRBV15 and TRBJ2-5; no firm D call. V gave up 3 bases and J gave up 2 bases, with 10 bases separating them. This CDR3 region has 14 residues. CDR1 and CDR2 (germline): LNHNV, YYDKDF (reference sequence). The CDR3 sequence is CATSRADRQETQYF. In DNA, the CDR3 is TGTGCCACCAGCAGGGCGGACCGTCAAGAGACCCAGTACTTC.

This sequence joins TRBV28 and TRBJ1-4, with D tentatively TRBD1 (5 bases). The CDR3 has 15 amino acids. V dropped 5 bases and J dropped 7 bases, with 17 bases sitting between them. The germline CDR1 and CDR2 sequences are MDHEN and SYDVKM. For the CDR3, the DNA is TGTGCCAGCAGTCCTAAAGGTGGGGGGGTTGAAAAACTGTTTTTT. Translated: CASSPKGGGVEKLFF.

This chain uses TRBV19 with TRBJ2-3; D might be TRBD1 (6 bases). CDR1 is LNHDA and CDR2 is SQIVND in the germline V gene (reference sequence). V lost 6 bases, J lost 5 bases, and 9 bases lay in between. The CDR3 extends over 12 amino acids. CDR3 amino acids: CASRGAGDTQYF. The CDR3 region has the DNA TGTGCCAGTAGGGGGGCGGGAGATACGCAGTATTTT.

V gene TRBV7-2 combines with J gene TRBJ1-1; D unclear. CDR1 is SGHTA and CDR2 is FQGNSA in the germline V gene. CDR3 size: 15 residues. The V gene lost 6 bases and the J gene lost 0 bases, with 14 bases spanning the gap. In DNA form, the CDR3 reads TGTGCCAGCAGATCTATGGGGAACATGAACACTGAAGCTTTCTTT. Translated, it gives CASRSMGNMNTEAFF. The full variable domain, its missing parts supplied by reference TRBV7-2 and TRBJ1-1, is GAGVSQSPSNKVTEKGKDVELRCDPISGHTALYWYRQSLGQGLEFLIYFQGNSAPDKSGLPSDRFSAERTGGSVSTLTIQRTQQEDSAVYLCASRSMGNMNTEAFFGQGTRLTVV.

The chain carries TRBV10-3 and TRBJ2-2; no clear D. Per the germline V gene, CDR1 is ENHRY and CDR2 is SYGVKD. With 4 bases removed from V and 6 bases from J, the gap between germline ends came to 6 bases. This CDR3 region has 12 residues. CDR3 protein: CAISVPAGELFF. CDR3 DNA sequence: TGTGCCATCAGTGTCCCTGCCGGGGAGCTGTTTTTT.

This clone came up a few times. The rearrangement uses TRBV13 and TRBJ2-1; 10 bases match TRBD2. V lost 2 bases to trimming and J lost 8 bases; unmatched junction nucleotides: 9. The CDR3 has 16 amino acids. The V gene's germline CDR1 is PRHDT and CDR2 FYEKMQ (reference sequence). The CDR3 bases are TGTGCCAGCAGCTTAAGCGGTCTAGCGGGAGTCGATGAGCAGTTCTTC. Its protein is CASSLSGLAGVDEQFF. The full variable domain, rest sourced from reference TRBV13 and TRBJ2-1, is AAGVIQSPRHLIKEKRETATLKCYPIPRHDTVYWYQQGPGQDPQFLISFYEKMQSDKGSIPDRFSAQQFSDYHSELNMSSLELGDSALYFCASSLSGLAGVDEQFFGPGTRLTVL.

CDR3 nucleotides: TGTGCCAGCAGTTCCTACGGGGGGCGCGTCGAGCAGTACTTC. This sequence encodes CASSSYGGRVEQYF. The gene calls are TRBV28 and TRBJ2-7, with D perhaps matching TRBD2 (7 bases). From germline, CDR1 is MDHEN and CDR2 SYDVKM. V lost 4 bases and J 6 bases, leaving 16 bases between the germline ends. The CDR3 contains 14 residues.

The chain recombines TRBV15 with TRBJ2-7; TRBD2 is a possible D gene (6 bases). The V and J ends lost 0 bases and 0 bases respectively, with 12 bases between them. Germline-derived CDR1 and CDR2 are LNHNV and YYDKDF (reference sequence). This CDR3 region has 16 residues. The DNA for the CDR3 is TGTGCCACCAGCAGAGACGGGACTTATCCCTCCTACGAGCAGTACTTC. Translating it yields CATSRDGTYPSYEQYF.

This clone was detected once. The chain carries TRBV10-3 and TRBJ2-7, with a tentative D call TRBD1 (6 bases). This CDR3 comprises 11 residues. Germline lookup yields CDR1 ENHRY and CDR2 SYGVKD. The V end was cut by 6 bases, the J end by 3 bases, with 6 bases between. CDR3 nucleotide sequence: TGTGCCATCAGGGACAGCTACGAGCAGTACTTC. Amino acids: CAIRDSYEQYF.

This chain joins TRBV19 and TRBJ2-1; D perhaps matches TRBD1 (6 bases). The ends were cut back, 4 bases at V and 1 base at J, with 8 bases in the middle. The germline V gene encodes CDR1 LNHDA and CDR2 SQIVND (reference sequence). This CDR3 spans 14 amino acids. This CDR3 is CASSRTASYNEQFF. DNA of the CDR3: TGTGCCAGTAGTAGGACAGCATCCTACAATGAGCAGTTCTTC.

The chain uses TRBV4-1 and TRBJ2-3, with D possibly called TRBD1 or TRBD2 (7 bases each). V was pared by 1 base and J by 4 bases, with 18 bases between. The CDR3 loop spans 17 amino acids. CDR1 is MGHRA and CDR2 is YSYEKL in the germline V gene. The CDR3 here is CASSQAARPGGADTQYF. The CDR3 bases are TGCGCCAGCAGCCAAGCAGCCCGGCCAGGGGGGGCAGATACGCAGTATTTT.